Listed below are T cell receptor beta chains from one sample, sequenced in a study of tumor-infiltrating lymphocytes in oesophageal squamous cell carcinoma. TCRdb fed the PCR reads into MiXCR, producing one record per CDR3 protein. The sample includes about 11,000 distinct CDR3 sequences, around half seen only once; the top ten take more than 20%. Sequencing was done on a sample of esophageal tumor tissue. These receptors were taken from a male donor with esophageal squamous cell carcinoma. Each CDR3 is given with its conserved first and last residue. A D gene is named only where the DNA matches it firmly. For some rows the clone size is stated as once, few or many, or as a class when expanded; others skip it.

cdr3_aa cdr3_nt clone_size d_call j_call v_call
CASSLGNLFGANVLTF TGTGCCAGCAGTTTGGGAAATTTATTTGGGGCCAACGTCCTGACTTTC . . TRBJ2-6 TRBV12-3/TRBV12-4
CASSLVAGVSYNEQFF TGTGCCAGCAGCTTAGTTGCGGGAGTTTCCTACAATGAGCAGTTCTTC large TRBD2 TRBJ2-1 TRBV11-2
CASCRFGNEQFF TGTGCCAGCTGCCGCTTTGGGAATGAGCAGTTCTTC . . TRBJ2-1 TRBV6-1
CASSLGGGPTNEKLFF TGTGCCAGCAGCTTAGGCGGGGGGCCAACTAATGAAAAACTGTTTTTT . . TRBJ1-4 TRBV7-6
CASSLSGVATNEKLFF TGTGCCAGCAGCTTAAGTGGCGTTGCAACTAATGAAAAACTGTTTTTT few . TRBJ1-4 TRBV7-8
CASSEDRGTYEQYF TGTGCCAGCAGTGAAGACAGGGGGACCTACGAGCAGTACTTC . TRBD1 TRBJ2-7 TRBV6-1
CASSKEKYEQYF TGTGCCAGCAGCAAAGAAAAGTACGAGCAGTACTTC . . TRBJ2-7 TRBV21-1
CASRGTGTSGTTPQYF TGTGCCAGCAGAGGTACCGGGACTAGCGGGACAACCCCGCAGTATTTT few TRBD2 TRBJ2-3 TRBV12-3/TRBV12-4
CASSEPGQGTYEQYF TGTGCCAGCAGTGAACCGGGACAGGGGACCTACGAGCAGTACTTC few TRBD1 TRBJ2-7 TRBV6-1
CASSISGRNTEAFF TGTGCCAGCTCAATAAGCGGTCGGAACACTGAAGCTTTCTTT . . TRBJ1-1 TRBV7-9
CASSLMGEGNEQFF TGTGCCAGCAGCTTAATGGGAGAAGGGAATGAGCAGTTCTTC . . TRBJ2-1 TRBV7-3